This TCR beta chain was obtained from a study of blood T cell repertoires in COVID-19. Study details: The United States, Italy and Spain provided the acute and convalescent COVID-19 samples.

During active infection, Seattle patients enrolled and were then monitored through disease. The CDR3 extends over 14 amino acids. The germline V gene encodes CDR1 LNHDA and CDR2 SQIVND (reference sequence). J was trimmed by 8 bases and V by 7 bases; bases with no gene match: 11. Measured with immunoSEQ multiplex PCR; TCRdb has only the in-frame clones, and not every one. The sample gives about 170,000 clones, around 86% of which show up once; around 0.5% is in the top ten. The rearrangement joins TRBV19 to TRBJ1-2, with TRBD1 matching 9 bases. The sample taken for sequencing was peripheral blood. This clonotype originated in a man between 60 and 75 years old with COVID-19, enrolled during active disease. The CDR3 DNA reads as TGTGCCAGTACCTCGGGACAGGGAGTGTGGGGCTACACCTTC. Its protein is CASTSGQGVWGYTF.